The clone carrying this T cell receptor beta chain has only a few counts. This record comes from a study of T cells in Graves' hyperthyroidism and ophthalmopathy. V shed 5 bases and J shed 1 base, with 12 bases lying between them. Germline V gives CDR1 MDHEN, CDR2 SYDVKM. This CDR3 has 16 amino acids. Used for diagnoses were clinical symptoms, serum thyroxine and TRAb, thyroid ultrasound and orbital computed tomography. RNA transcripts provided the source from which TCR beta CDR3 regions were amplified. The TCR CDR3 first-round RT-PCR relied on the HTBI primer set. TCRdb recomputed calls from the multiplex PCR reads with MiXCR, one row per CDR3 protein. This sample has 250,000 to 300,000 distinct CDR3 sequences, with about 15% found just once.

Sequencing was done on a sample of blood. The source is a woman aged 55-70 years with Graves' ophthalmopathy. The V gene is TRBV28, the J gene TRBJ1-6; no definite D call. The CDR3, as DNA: TGTGCCAGCAGTCGACCCGGTTTTTCCTATAATTCACCCCTCCACTTT. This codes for CASSRPGFSYNSPLHF. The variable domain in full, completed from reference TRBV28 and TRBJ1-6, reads DVKVTQSSRYLVKRTGEKVFLECVQDMDHENMFWYRQDPGLGLRLIYFSYDVKMKEKGDIPEGYSVSREKKERFSLILESASTNQTSMYLCASSRPGFSYNSPLHFGNGTRLTVT.